This TCR beta chain appears in the sequencing data of a study of blood T cell repertoires in COVID-19. At the level of the study: COVID-19 samples, acute and convalescent, were from the United States, Italy and Spain.

Trimming took 3 bases from V and 3 from J, leaving 11 bases between them. Germline values: CDR1 SGHVS, CDR2 FQNEAQ. The CDR3 contains 14 residues. This clone was found a few times. In the study's own analysis: Amplification with reference gene primers provided the estimates of nucleated cell counts. Sequencing used immunoSEQ multiplex PCR; TCRdb keeps in-frame clones, though not all of them. V and J calls and clone size are given by that table; D and trimming were obtained from the DNA. Counted here are approximately 440,000 clones, about 91% occurring once; the ten biggest clones make up roughly an eighth.

This chain links TRBV7-8 with TRBJ1-1, with a tentative D call TRBD1 (6 bases). The sequence was obtained from a woman aged 45-65 years with COVID-19, enrolled during active disease. The source material was peripheral blood. The CDR3 nucleotides are TGTGCCAGCAGCTTCACAGGGAGGGACACTGAAGCTTTCTTT. Amino acid sequence: CASSFTGRDTEAFF.